The 15 T cell receptor beta chains listed next were all sequenced from one sample in a study of T cell responses to AZD1222 COVID-19 vaccine. The protocol was immunoSEQ multiplex PCR, while the TCRdb copy is restricted to in-frame clones and leaves out a portion. The sample yields 93,000 or so clones, about nine tenths seen once. The sample consisted of peripheral blood, taken on day 0 of AZD1222 vaccination. These TCRs come from an adult in good health.

The genes are TRBV29-1 and TRBJ2-1; 7 bases map to TRBD2. The V gene's germline CDR1 is SQVTM and CDR2 ANQGSEA. The CDR3 length is 11 residues. Trimming cost V 8 bases and J 10 bases; bases outside gene matches: 8. The CDR3 region has the DNA TGCAGCTTTTACCTAGCGGCCGAGCAGTTCTTC. Amino acid sequence: CSFYLAAEQFF.

Here the CDR3 DNA reads TGTGCCAGCAGCTTATCCGGGATTAATGAAAAACTGTTTTTT. It yields the protein CASSLSGINEKLFF. This chain links TRBV5-5 with TRBJ1-4, with D unresolved. V lost 2 bases and J 4 bases, leaving 9 bases between the germline ends. Germline assignment: CDR1 SGHKS and CDR2 YYEKEE (reference sequence). CDR3 length: 14 residues.

The chain uses TRBV6-4 and TRBJ2-7; D may be TRBD2 (6 bases). Germline V gene data show CDR1 as MRHNA and CDR2 as SNTAGT. V lost 7 bases to trimming and J lost 6 bases, with 10 bases between them. The CDR3 runs 11 residues. Here the CDR3 reads CASTTSCEQYF. CDR3 nucleotide sequence: TGTGCCAGCACTACTAGCTGCGAGCAGTACTTC.

The rearrangement uses TRBV11-2 and TRBJ2-5; possibly TRBD1 or TRBD2 for D (5 bases each). The ends were cut back, 0 bases at V and 9 bases at J, with 8 bases in the middle. The germline CDR1 and CDR2 sequences are SGHAT and FQNNGV. The CDR3 sequence is 12 residues long. The DNA for the CDR3 is TGTGCCAGCAGCTTAGATCTGGGGGCCCAGTACTTC. Amino acids: CASSLDLGAQYF. The full variable domain, its missing parts supplied by reference TRBV11-2 and TRBJ2-5, is EAGVAQSPRYKIIEKRQSVAFWCNPISGHATLYWYQQILGQGPKLLIQFQNNGVVDDSQLPKDRFSAERLKGVDSTLKIQPAKLEDSAVYLCASSLDLGAQYFGPGTRLLVL.

The genes are TRBV12-5 and TRBJ1-5; tentatively, D is TRBD1 (5 bases). Germline V lookup: CDR1 LGHNT, CDR2 FRNRAP. Deletions cut 1 base from V and 6 bases from J, with 22 bases between. The CDR3 extends over 18 amino acids. The CDR3 DNA follows: TGTGCTAGTGGTTTGGGGGCCCCCTATGGACATCCTCCTCAGCCCCAGCATTTT. It yields the protein CASGLGAPYGHPPQPQHF.

The gene calls are TRBV7-9 and TRBJ1-2; D not certain. This CDR3 region has 12 residues. Looked up from germline, CDR1 is SEHNR and CDR2 is FQNEAQ (reference sequence). The V gene lost 5 bases and the J gene lost 8 bases, with 12 bases spanning the gap. Written as DNA, the CDR3 is TGTGCCAGCAGCCTGTCGCCCCTGGGCTACACCTTC. Its translation is CASSLSPLGYTF.

The genes are TRBV30 and TRBJ1-5; D not resolved. The length of the CDR3 is 12 residues. CDR1 is GTSNPN, CDR2 SVGIG, per germline (reference sequence). The V gene lost 0 bases and the J gene lost 6 bases, with 6 bases spanning the gap. For the CDR3, the DNA is TGTGCCTGGAGTGTACTTAGTCAGCCCCAGCATTTT. This sequence encodes CAWSVLSQPQHF.

V is TRBV7-9 and J is TRBJ2-2, with TRBD1 matching 11 bases. Germline V CDR1 and CDR2: SEHNR, FQNEAQ (reference sequence). V gave up 2 bases and J gave up 6 bases; unmatched junction bases: 5. CDR3 length: 16 residues. The CDR3 DNA sequence: TGTGCCAGCAGCTTAAAGGGACAGGGGGTCCCCGGGGAGCTGTTTTTT. It codes for CASSLKGQGVPGELFF.

This clone was recorded once. The genes are TRBV18 and TRBJ2-2; 12 bases align to TRBD1. CDR3 length: 16 residues. V lost 6 bases, J lost 3 bases, and 5 bases stayed unmatched. From germline, CDR1 is KGHSH and CDR2 LQKENI. This CDR3 reads CASSPGTGGYTGELFF. The CDR3 DNA sequence: TGTGCCAGCTCGCCTGGGACAGGGGGCTACACCGGGGAGCTGTTTTTT. Variable domain in full (rest from reference TRBV18 and TRBJ2-2): NAGVMQNPRHLVRRRGQEARLRCSPMKGHSHVYWYRQLPEEGLKFMVYLQKENIIDESGMPKERFSAEFPKEGPSILRIQQVVRGDSAAYFCASSPGTGGYTGELFFGEGSRLTVL.

The V and J genes are TRBV7-9 and TRBJ2-3; D unclear. Trimming took 5 bases from V and 1 from J, leaving 13 bases between them. Germline V gives CDR1 SEHNR, CDR2 FQNEAQ (reference sequence). The CDR3 is 15 amino acids. The CDR3 sequence is CASSTLRSRTDTQYF. The CDR3 DNA sequence: TGTGCCAGCAGCACCTTGCGCAGCCGCACAGATACGCAGTATTTT.

The rearrangement uses TRBV19 and TRBJ2-7; 9 bases map to TRBD2. The CDR3 totals 15 residues. Germline V gives CDR1 LNHDA, CDR2 SQIVND (reference sequence). J gave up 5 bases and V 6 bases, and 11 bases lay outside the gene matches. CDR3 in amino acids: CASRSGEAGGNEQYF. CDR3 in DNA: TGTGCCAGTAGAAGCGGTGAAGCGGGGGGTAACGAGCAGTACTTC.

The chain links TRBV5-1 to TRBJ1-1, with a possible D match to TRBD1 (6 bases). The CDR3 loop spans 15 amino acids. CDR1 SGHRS and CDR2 YFSETQ come from the germline V gene. The V gene lost 3 bases and the J gene lost 0 bases, with 12 bases spanning the gap. The CDR3 here is CASSSNRALNTEAFF. In DNA, the CDR3 is TGCGCCAGCAGCTCAAACAGGGCCCTGAACACTGAAGCTTTCTTT. The full variable domain, in which reference TRBV5-1 and TRBJ1-1 provide the parts outside the CDR3, is KAGVTQTPRYLIKTRGQQVTLSCSPISGHRSVSWYQQTPGQGLQFLFEYFSETQRNKGNFPGRFSGRQFSNSRSEMNVSTLELGDSALYLCASSSNRALNTEAFFGQGTRLTVV.

The rearrangement links TRBV18 to TRBJ1-6, with 7 bases identical to TRBD1. This CDR3 contains 15 residues. V gave up 1 base and J gave up 10 bases; unmatched junction bases: 7. The germline V gene has CDR1 KGHSH and CDR2 LQKENI. The CDR3 sequence is CASSPRQGSDSPLHF. The CDR3 region has the DNA TGTGCCAGCTCACCACGACAGGGTAGCGACTCACCCCTCCACTTT.

The CDR3 loop is CAWSARESGPQHF. CDR3 DNA sequence: TGTGCCTGGAGTGCCAGGGAAAGCGGGCCCCAGCATTTT. The rearrangement uses TRBV30 and TRBJ1-5, with D tentatively TRBD1 (5 bases). In germline, CDR1 is GTSNPN, CDR2 SVGIG (reference sequence). V was cut by 1 base and J by 9 bases, with 13 bases left in between. The CDR3 contains 13 residues.

The J gene is TRBJ2-5, the V gene TRBV18; D uncertain. The CDR3 loop spans 14 amino acids. Per germline, CDR1 KGHSH and CDR2 LQKENI. Trimming removed 3 bases from V and 1 base from J, with 9 bases in between. For the CDR3, the DNA is TGTGCCAGCTCACCCGGTTTGAGCCAAGAGACCCAGTACTTC. It is translated as CASSPGLSQETQYF. Complete variable domain (other parts from reference TRBV18 and TRBJ2-5): NAGVMQNPRHLVRRRGQEARLRCSPMKGHSHVYWYRQLPEEGLKFMVYLQKENIIDESGMPKERFSAEFPKEGPSILRIQQVVRGDSAAYFCASSPGLSQETQYFGPGTRLLVL.